Below, 11 T cell receptor beta chains from the same sample are listed, as sequenced in a study of CD8+ T cells in alopecia areata. Treatment specified: oral pan-JAK inhibitor, 5-10 mg twice daily. The authors extracted RNA and reverse transcribed it into cDNA as the sequencing template. Sequenced by immunoSEQ multiplex PCR; TCRdb stores in-frame clones only, minus some. Among under 350,000 clones listed, over 45% were seen once. Sequencing used CD4+ T cells sorted from blood, obtained at week 24, from a patient treated with tofacitinib. These receptors all come from a human donor with alopecia areata.

V is TRBV5-6 and J is TRBJ2-1, with D hard to call. The germline CDR1 and CDR2 sequences are SGHDT and YYEEEE. Trimming pared 4 bases from V and 6 bases from J, leaving 11 bases between. CDR3 length: 13 amino acids. In DNA form, the CDR3 reads TGTGCCAGCAGCCCCGGTGGCAGCAATGAGCAGTTCTTC. As protein: CASSPGGSNEQFF.

This clone has only one observation. V and J are TRBV30 and TRBJ2-5, with D perhaps matching TRBD1 or TRBD2 (6 bases each). The CDR3 is made up of 15 amino acids. Trimming removed 2 bases from V and 5 bases from J, with 18 bases in between. The germline gives CDR1 GTSNPN, CDR2 SVGIG (reference sequence). The CDR3 is CAWSLRGGLGETQYF. The CDR3 nucleotides read TGTGCCTGGAGTTTACGTGGGGGGCTCGGCGAGACCCAGTACTTC.

The V and J genes are TRBV7-6 and TRBJ1-6, with TRBD1 identical over 7 bases. Germline CDR1 is SGHVS and CDR2 is FNYEAQ. After removal of 4 bases from V and 7 bases from J, the junction contained 10 bases not matched to a gene. This CDR3 has 16 amino acids. In DNA, the CDR3 is TGTGCCAGCAGCTCCCGCCCGACAGGGTCGAATTCACCCCTCCACTTT. Residues: CASSSRPTGSNSPLHF.

V and J are TRBV9 and TRBJ2-3, with 8 bases identical to TRBD1. V lost 4 bases, J lost 5 bases, and 6 bases stayed unmatched. The CDR3 contains 14 residues. Germline values: CDR1 SGDLS, CDR2 YYNGEE. In DNA form, the CDR3 reads TGTGCCAGCAGCACGGCGACAGGGGTAGATACGCAGTATTTT. Its protein product is CASSTATGVDTQYF.

This clone occurred a few times. The chain uses TRBV6-5 and TRBJ1-2; 11 nucleotides align to TRBD1. The J segment lost 5 bases and the V segment lost 4 bases, leaving 6 bases of the junction unmatched. CDR3 length: 15 amino acids. Looked up from germline, CDR1 is MNHEY and CDR2 is SVGAGI. The CDR3 DNA sequence: TGTGCCAGCAGTTCACGCCGGGACAGGGGGTATGGCTACACCTTC. This sequence encodes CASSSRRDRGYGYTF.

The rearrangement joins TRBV6-1 to TRBJ2-5; TRBD2 aligns across 13 bases. The CDR3 has 13 residues. Germline CDR1 reads MNHNS; CDR2 reads SASEGT. J lost 12 bases, V lost 6 bases, and 7 bases had no gene match. The CDR3 bases are TGTGCCAGCAGACTAGCGGGGGGGCATCCAAAGTACTTC. Its protein product is CASRLAGGHPKYF.

The genes are TRBV5-6 and TRBJ2-5; 7 bases are shared with TRBD1. This CDR3 spans 16 amino acids. The germline gives CDR1 SGHDT, CDR2 YYEEEE. V lost 1 base to trimming and J lost 1 base; unmatched junction nucleotides: 7. CDR3 sequence: CASSLNGQDIQETQYF. The DNA of the CDR3 is TGTGCCAGCAGCTTGAACGGACAGGACATCCAAGAGACCCAGTACTTC.

V usage is TRBV30 and J usage is TRBJ1-4; the match to TRBD1 covers 9 bases. V was pared by 4 bases and J by 8 bases, with 8 bases of the junction left unmatched. The CDR3 spans 14 residues. Germline V gene data show CDR1 as GTSNPN and CDR2 as SVGIG (reference sequence). For the CDR3, the DNA is TGTGCCTGGACCGCCGGGACAGGGAACGAAAAACTGTTTTTT. Translated, it gives CAWTAGTGNEKLFF. The full variable domain, rest sourced from reference TRBV30 and TRBJ1-4, is SQTIHQWPATLVQPVGSPLSLECTVEGTSNPNLYWYRQAAGRGLQLLFYSVGIGQISSEVPQNLSASRPQDRQFILSSKKLLLSDSGFYLCAWTAGTGNEKLFFGSGTQLSVL.

The genes are TRBV7-9 and TRBJ2-3; the match to TRBD2 covers 7 bases. Per the germline V gene, CDR1 is SEHNR and CDR2 is FQNEAQ (reference sequence). The J segment lost 5 bases and the V segment lost 11 bases, leaving 7 bases of the junction unmatched. CDR3 length equals 12 residues. The CDR3: CAAERGIDTQYF. In nucleotides, the CDR3 is TGTGCCGCCGAGCGGGGTATAGATACGCAGTATTTT.

V usage is TRBV29-1 and J usage is TRBJ2-7; 10 bases agree with TRBD1. Trimming removed 0 bases from V and 3 bases from J; junction bases left unmatched: 5. The germline V gene encodes CDR1 SQVTM and CDR2 ANQGSEA. The CDR3 consists of 15 residues. The CDR3 coding sequence is TGCAGCGTTGAAGAGAGACGGACAGGGGGCTACGAGCAGTACTTC. As protein: CSVEERRTGGYEQYF.

The rearrangement uses TRBV30 and TRBJ1-2, with 9 bases identical to TRBD1. Germline V gene lookup returns CDR1 GTSNPN and CDR2 SVGIG (reference sequence). The CDR3 has 16 amino acids. Trimming cost V 1 base and J 1 base; bases outside gene matches: 7. The CDR3 sequence: CAWSGTGTGNNYGYTF. The CDR3, as DNA: TGTGCCTGGAGTGGGACCGGGACAGGGAATAACTATGGCTACACCTTC.